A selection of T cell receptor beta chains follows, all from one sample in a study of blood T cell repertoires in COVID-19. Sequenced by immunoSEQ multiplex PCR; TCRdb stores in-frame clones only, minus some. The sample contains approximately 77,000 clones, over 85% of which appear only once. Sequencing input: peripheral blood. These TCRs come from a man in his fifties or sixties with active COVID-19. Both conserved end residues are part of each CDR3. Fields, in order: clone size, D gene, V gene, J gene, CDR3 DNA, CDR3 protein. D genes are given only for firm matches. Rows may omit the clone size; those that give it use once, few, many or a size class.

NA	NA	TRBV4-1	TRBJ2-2	TGCGCCAGCAGCCGTAATGCCGGGGAGCTGTTTTTT	CASSRNAGELFF
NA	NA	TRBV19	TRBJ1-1	TGTGCCAGTAACAGGGTGGGGAACACTGAAGCTTTCTTT	CASNRVGNTEAFF
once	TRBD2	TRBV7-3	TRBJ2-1	TGTGCCAGCAGCATAAACACCGGGACTAGGAACAATGAGCAGTTCTTC	CASSINTGTRNNEQFF
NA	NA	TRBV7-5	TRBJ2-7	TGTGCCAGAAGCCCCCCGCCGGGACAGGGTGACGAGCAGTACTTC	CARSPPPGQGDEQYF
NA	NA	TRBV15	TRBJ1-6	TGTGCCACCAGCAGAGATTTGCCGCGGCAGACCAATTCACCCCTCCACTTT	CATSRDLPRQTNSPLHF
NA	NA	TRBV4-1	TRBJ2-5	TGCGCCAGCAGCCAAGACCCAGGCTCTGGCATGGAGACCCAGTACTTC	CASSQDPGSGMETQYF
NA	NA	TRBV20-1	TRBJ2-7	TGCAGTGCTGCGGTCCACTACGAGCAGTACTTC	CSAAVHYEQYF
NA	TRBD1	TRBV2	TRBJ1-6	TGTGCCAGCAGGGGGGAACAGGGGGCGGGGAATTCACCCCTCCACTTT	CASRGEQGAGNSPLHF
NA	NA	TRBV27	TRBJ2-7	TGTGCCAGCAGTTTTACCGCGGGGCCCTGGTACTTC	CASSFTAGPWYF
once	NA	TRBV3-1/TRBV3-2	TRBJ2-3	TGTGCCAGCAGCCAACTCCCCTCGTCTGATACGCAGTATTTT	CASSQLPSSDTQYF
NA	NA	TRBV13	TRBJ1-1	TGTGCCAGCAGCAGCTACAGGGAAGCTGAAGCTTTCTTT	CASSSYREAEAFF
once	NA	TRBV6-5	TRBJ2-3	TGTGCCAGCAGTCAGAATATACAGAGCACAGATACGCAGTATTTT	CASSQNIQSTDTQYF
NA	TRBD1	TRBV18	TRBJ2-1	TGTGCCAGCTCGCCACCTTTAGGGGACAGATTAAACAATGAGCAGTTCTTC	CASSPPLGDRLNNEQFF
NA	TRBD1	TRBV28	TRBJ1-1	TGTGCCAGCAGTTCGGGACAGGGGATTCTGAACACTGAAGCTTTCTTT	CASSSGQGILNTEAFF
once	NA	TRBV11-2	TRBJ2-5	TGTGCCAGCAGCTTAGGGTATGCACAGCAAGAGACCCAGTACTTC	CASSLGYAQQETQYF
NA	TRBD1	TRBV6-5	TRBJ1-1	TGTGCCAGCAGCCGTGGACAGGGAATTGAAGCTTTCTTT	CASSRGQGIEAFF
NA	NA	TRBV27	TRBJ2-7	TGTGCCAGCAGTTTAGGGGCCGGGTCCTACGAGCAGTACTTC	CASSLGAGSYEQYF
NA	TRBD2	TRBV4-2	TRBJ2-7	TGTGCCAGCAGCCAAGATTCCAGCGGGGGATCCTACGAGCAGTACTTC	CASSQDSSGGSYEQYF
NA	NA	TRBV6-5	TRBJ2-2	TGTGCCAGCAGTTATGGCAGGGCAAGCACCGGGGAGCTGTTTTTT	CASSYGRASTGELFF
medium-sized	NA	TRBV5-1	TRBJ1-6	TGCGCCAGCAGCTTGGGCGATTCACCCCTCCACTTT	CASSLGDSPLHF
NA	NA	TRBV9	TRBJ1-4	TGTGCCAGCAGCGCACCGGGTGGAAAAAATGAAAAACTGTTTTTT	CASSAPGGKNEKLFF
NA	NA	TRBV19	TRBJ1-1	TGTGCCAGTAGTATGGGAACAGGTAGAGACACTGAAGCTTTCTTT	CASSMGTGRDTEAFF
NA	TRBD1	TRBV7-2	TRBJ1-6	TGTGCCAGCAGCTTAACCGGGACAGGGGGCCATTCACCCCTCCACTTT	CASSLTGTGGHSPLHF
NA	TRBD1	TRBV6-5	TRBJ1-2	TGTGCCAGCAGTTACTCGGACAGGGCGTCCTATGGCTACACCTTC	CASSYSDRASYGYTF
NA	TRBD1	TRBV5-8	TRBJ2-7	TGTGCCAGCAGCCTGGGACAGCACATCTCCTACGAGCAGTACTTC	CASSLGQHISYEQYF
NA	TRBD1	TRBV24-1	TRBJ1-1	TGTGCCACCAGTGCGGGGACAGAATTTAACACTGAAGCTTTCTTT	CATSAGTEFNTEAFF
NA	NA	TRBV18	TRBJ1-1	TGTGCCAGCTCACCACCGGGGTGGAGGGACGGCACTGAAGCTTTCTTT	CASSPPGWRDGTEAFF
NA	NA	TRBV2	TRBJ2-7	TGTGCCACGCACGGCGGGACCTACGAGCAGTACTTC	CATHGGTYEQYF
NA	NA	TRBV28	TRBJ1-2	TGTGCCAGCAGTTCCCCAGGGAGGGACTATGGCTACACCTTC	CASSSPGRDYGYTF
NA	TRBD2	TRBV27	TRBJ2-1	TGTGCCAGCAGTTTACTAGCGGGAGGGTACAATGAGCAGTTCTTC	CASSLLAGGYNEQFF
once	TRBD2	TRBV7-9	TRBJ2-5	TGTGCCAGCAGCGCCGGACTAGCGGAGGGGACCCAGTACTTC	CASSAGLAEGTQYF
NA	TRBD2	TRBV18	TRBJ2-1	TGTGCCAGCTCACAAGTGCGGGAGATCCCCAATCAGCAGTTCTTC	CASSQVREIPNQQFF
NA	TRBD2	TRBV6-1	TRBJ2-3	TGTGCCAGCAGTGGACCAAAAGCGGGAGCACTAGATACGCAGTATTTT	CASSGPKAGALDTQYF
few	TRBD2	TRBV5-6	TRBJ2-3	TGTGCCAGCAGCTCACTTTTAGCGGGTAACACAGATACGCAGTATTTT	CASSSLLAGNTDTQYF
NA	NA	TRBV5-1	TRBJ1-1	TGCGCCAGCAGCCCAAGCGGAGGGGGGGCGAACACTGAAGCTTTCTTT	CASSPSGGGANTEAFF
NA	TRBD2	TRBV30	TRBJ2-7	TGTGCCTGGACTAGCGGGGGGACGAGCTCCTACGAGCAGTACTTC	CAWTSGGTSSYEQYF
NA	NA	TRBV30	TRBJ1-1	TGTGCCTGGAGTAGACAGCAAGAAGCTTTCTTT	CAWSRQQEAFF
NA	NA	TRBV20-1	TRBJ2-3	TGCAGTGCACAGGGCACAGATACGCAGTATTTT	CSAQGTDTQYF
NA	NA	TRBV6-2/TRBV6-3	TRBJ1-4	TGTGCCAGCAGTAGCAGGGAAGGTGAAAAACTGTTTTTT	CASSSREGEKLFF
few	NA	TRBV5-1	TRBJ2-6	TGCGCCAGCAGCTTGGATGTTTACTCTGGGGCCAACGTCCTGACTTTC	CASSLDVYSGANVLTF
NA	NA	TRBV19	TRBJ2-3	TGTGCCAGTAGTATAGCGGGGGGCCTGGATACGCAGTATTTT	CASSIAGGLDTQYF
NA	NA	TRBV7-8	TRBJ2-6	TGTGCCAGCAGCTTAGTTCGCTCTGGGGCCAACGTCCTGACTTTC	CASSLVRSGANVLTF
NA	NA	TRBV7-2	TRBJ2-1	TGTGCCAGCAGCCCCCCCACCGGGTCCCGATACAATGAGCAGTTCTTC	CASSPPTGSRYNEQFF
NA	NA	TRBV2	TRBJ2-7	TGTGCCAGCAGTGCTGGAGCTTTGGGCGAGCAGTACTTC	CASSAGALGEQYF
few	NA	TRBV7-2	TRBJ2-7	TGTGCCAGCAGCCTAAATGGACAGGCCACCCGGGGGGAGCAGTACTTC	CASSLNGQATRGEQYF
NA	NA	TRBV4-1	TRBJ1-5	TGCGCCAGCAGCCAGAACATCGATCAGCCCCAGCATTTT	CASSQNIDQPQHF
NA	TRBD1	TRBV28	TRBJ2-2	TGTGCCAGCAGCCCAGCGGTGGACAGGGCAGCGGAGCTGTTTTTT	CASSPAVDRAAELFF
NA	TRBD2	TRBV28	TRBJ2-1	TGTGCCAGCAGTCCGAGCGGGGCCAACCGGGGGGAGCAGTTCTTC	CASSPSGANRGEQFF
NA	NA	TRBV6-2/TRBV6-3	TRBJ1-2	TGTGCCAGCAGTTACTCACAGACCTATGGCTACACCTTC	CASSYSQTYGYTF
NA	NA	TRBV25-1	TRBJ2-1	TGTGCCAGCAGTCGGTACAATGAGCAGTTCTTC	CASSRYNEQFF
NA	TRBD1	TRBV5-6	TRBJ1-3	TGTGCCAGCAGCTTGGGTGACAGGGGGCATGGAAACACCATATATTTT	CASSLGDRGHGNTIYF